This passage covers 24 T cell receptor beta chains from one sample sequenced in a study of blood T cell repertoires in COVID-19. Sequenced by immunoSEQ multiplex PCR; TCRdb stores in-frame clones only, minus some. The repertoire holds fewer than 200,000 clones, with around four fifths as singletons. The sequencing sample was made of peripheral blood. The receptors shown here come from a man in his 70s with active or convalescent COVID-19.

This chain uses TRBV4-3 with TRBJ1-2, with 7 bases fitting TRBD1. The germline V gene has CDR1 LGHNA and CDR2 YSLEER. J lost 0 bases, V lost 3 bases, and 4 bases had no gene match. This CDR3 region has 15 residues. DNA of the CDR3: TGCGCCAGCAGCCAGAATGACAGGGCTAACTATGGCTACACCTTC. This codes for CASSQNDRANYGYTF.

The V gene is TRBV3-1 (or the pseudogene TRBV3-2), the J gene TRBJ2-7, with 8 bases that match TRBD2. CDR3 length equals 17 residues. In germline, CDR1 is LGHDT, CDR2 YNNKEL (reference sequence). The junction had 13 bases not matched to a gene; V was cut back by 4 bases and J by 2 bases. For the CDR3, the DNA is TGTGCCAGCAGCCGTAGCGGGACCGGTAGATTGGCCTACGAGCAGTACTTC. Translating gives CASSRSGTGRLAYEQYF.

As DNA, the CDR3 is TGTGCCAGCAGCTTAGGCATGGGGACTAGCATCAATGAGCAGTTCTTC. Its translation: CASSLGMGTSINEQFF. The chain has TRBV7-2 and TRBJ2-1, with 9 positions matching TRBD2. The CDR3 is 16 amino acids. Germline lookup yields CDR1 SGHTA and CDR2 FQGNSA. Trimming took 1 base from V and 6 from J; bases not matched to a gene: 7.

The rearrangement links TRBV15 to TRBJ2-7; 7 nucleotides match TRBD1. The V and J ends lost 3 bases and 4 bases, in that order; junction bases with no gene match: 3. This CDR3 region has 13 residues. Per the germline V gene, CDR1 is LNHNV and CDR2 is YYDKDF (reference sequence). This CDR3 reads CATSSIRGYEQYF. CDR3 bases: TGTGCCACCAGCAGTATCAGGGGGTACGAGCAGTACTTC. Looking up the rest from reference TRBV15 and TRBJ2-7 gives the full variable domain: DAMVIQNPRYQVTQFGKPVTLSCSQTLNHNVMYWYQQKSSQAPKLLFHYYDKDFNNEADTPDNFQSRRPNTSFCFLDIRSPGLGDTAMYLCATSSIRGYEQYFGPGTRLTVT.

This chain joins TRBV7-9 and TRBJ2-2; 7 nucleotides line up with TRBD1. The V gene end was trimmed by 0 bases and the J gene end by 1 base; junction bases not matched to a gene: 5. This CDR3 comprises 17 residues. The V gene's germline CDR1 is SEHNR and CDR2 FQNEAQ (reference sequence). The CDR3, as DNA: TGTGCCAGCAGCTTAGCGTCAGGGGGTGTGAACACCGGGGAGCTGTTTTTT. Amino acids: CASSLASGGVNTGELFF.

This chain connects TRBV6-2 or TRBV6-3 to TRBJ2-7; TRBD1 aligns across 9 bases. This CDR3 region has 16 residues. CDR1 and CDR2 from the germline V gene are MNHEY and SVGEGT. The ends lost 4 bases at V and 0 bases at J; junction bases unmatched: 7. The chain's CDR3 is CASSSWGDRVSYEQYF. Written as DNA, the CDR3 is TGTGCCAGCAGTTCCTGGGGGGACAGGGTCTCCTACGAGCAGTACTTC.

V is TRBV15 and J is TRBJ2-2, with D unclear. V gave up 0 bases and J gave up 5 bases, with 7 bases separating them. Germline V gene sequence: CDR1 LNHNV, CDR2 YYDKDF (reference sequence). The CDR3 is 14 residues long. CDR3 region: CATSRDRETGELFF. The CDR3 nucleotides are TGTGCCACCAGCAGAGATAGAGAGACCGGGGAGCTGTTTTTT.

The chain has TRBV11-2 and TRBJ2-3, with D possibly matching TRBD2 (5 bases). Germline CDR1 SGHAT, CDR2 FQNNGV. The V and J ends lost 5 bases and 2 bases respectively, with 11 bases between them. The CDR3 extends over 14 amino acids. The CDR3 here is CASSRGSSTDTQYF. The CDR3 coding sequence is TGTGCCAGCAGCCGGGGATCTTCCACAGATACGCAGTATTTT.

This sequence joins TRBV5-1 and TRBJ1-5; D unresolved. Trimming cost V 2 bases and J 7 bases, with 13 bases left between them. The CDR3 covers 14 residues. Germline assignment: CDR1 SGHRS and CDR2 YFSETQ. CDR3 DNA sequence: TGCGCCAGCAGCTTAACCGCCGGGGTCCAGCCCCAGCATTTT. Encoded protein: CASSLTAGVQPQHF.

The chain combines TRBV10-3 with TRBJ2-1; 16 bases are a match to TRBD2. The CDR3 sequence is 16 residues long. V dropped 8 bases and J dropped 6; count of bases not matched to a gene: 7. Germline V gene data show CDR1 as ENHRY and CDR2 as SYGVKD. The CDR3 DNA follows: TGTGCCATCGGGACTAGCGGGAGGGCCTATTTCAATGAGCAGTTCTTC. Protein product: CAIGTSGRAYFNEQFF.

This chain links TRBV24-1 with TRBJ2-3; 10 bases are shared with TRBD1. The V segment lost 4 bases and the J segment 2 bases; nucleotides outside the gene matches: 8. This CDR3 spans 17 amino acids. Germline V gene lookup returns CDR1 KGHDR and CDR2 SFDVKD. The CDR3 loop is CATSEGTGALFTDTQYF. DNA of the CDR3: TGTGCCACCAGTGAGGGGACAGGGGCCCTATTCACAGATACGCAGTATTTT.

The V and J genes are TRBV7-2 and TRBJ2-7; no clear D gene. The germline CDR1 and CDR2 sequences are SGHTA and FQGNSA. The CDR3 spans 16 residues. Trimming removed 2 bases at V and 0 bases at J, with 14 bases between. The CDR3 sequence: CASSLSFQVNSYEQYF. CDR3 nucleotides: TGTGCCAGCAGCTTATCCTTTCAGGTCAACTCCTACGAGCAGTACTTC.

This sequence joins TRBV7-2 and TRBJ1-1, with 8 bases aligning to TRBD1. The CDR3 length is 14 residues. V was clipped by 1 base and J by 6 bases; unmatched bases: 4. Per the germline V gene, CDR1 is SGHTA and CDR2 is FQGNSA. CDR3 bases: TGTGCCAGCAGCTTAGATGGGACAGGTTCTGAAGCTTTCTTT. As protein: CASSLDGTGSEAFF.

The chain joins TRBV5-8 to TRBJ2-7; 7 nucleotides match TRBD2. The CDR3 sequence is 15 residues long. Germline CDR1 SGHTS, CDR2 YDEGEE. V lost 0 bases, J lost 4 bases, and 7 bases stayed unmatched. The CDR3 DNA sequence: TGTGCCAGCAGCTTGGCCCTAGCGGTTCCATACGAGCAGTACTTC. It is translated as CASSLALAVPYEQYF.

The chain uses TRBV4-3 and TRBJ1-3, with 7 bases that match TRBD1. The CDR3 covers 15 residues. The J segment lost 2 bases and the V segment lost 0 bases, leaving 1 base of the junction unmatched. The germline V gene has CDR1 LGHNA and CDR2 YSLEER. DNA for the CDR3: TGCGCCAGCAGCCAAGAGACAGGGCCTGGAAACACCATATATTTT. This gives the protein CASSQETGPGNTIYF.

This sequence joins TRBV11-3 and TRBJ2-3, with TRBD2 matching 12 bases. J gave up 4 bases and V 1 base, and 3 bases lay outside the gene matches. This CDR3 region has 16 residues. Germline-derived CDR1 and CDR2 are SGHNT and YENEEA. CDR3 sequence: CASSLAGTSGSDTQYF. In DNA, the CDR3 is TGTGCCAGCAGCTTAGCCGGGACTAGCGGGTCAGATACGCAGTATTTT. The variable domain in full, with the rest retrieved from reference TRBV11-3 and TRBJ2-3, is EAGVVQSPRYKIIEKKQPVAFWCNPISGHNTLYWYLQNLGQGPELLIRYENEEAVDDSQLPKDRFSAERLKGVDSTLKIQPAELGDSAVYLCASSLAGTSGSDTQYFGPGTRLTVL.

The CDR3 reads CASSLKSYSGNTIYF. Here the CDR3 DNA reads TGTGCCAGCAGCCTCAAGTCCTACTCTGGAAACACCATATATTTT. This chain joins TRBV6-5 and TRBJ1-3; D remains unclear. V lost 6 bases to trimming and J lost 0 bases, with 12 bases between them. Looked up from germline, CDR1 is MNHEY and CDR2 is SVGAGI. The CDR3 runs 15 residues.

The chain carries TRBV10-1 and TRBJ2-4, with D possibly matching TRBD1 (5 bases). The ends were cut back, 3 bases at V and 1 base at J, with 10 bases in the middle. CDR3 size: 15 residues. Per germline, CDR1 WNHNN and CDR2 SYGVQD (reference sequence). CDR3 DNA: TGCGCCAGCAGTGAAGGGGTGGATGCCAAAAACATTCAGTACTTC. As protein: CASSEGVDAKNIQYF.

V usage is TRBV6-5 and J usage is TRBJ2-3; 14 positions match TRBD2. V was clipped by 4 bases and J by 8 bases; unmatched bases: 8. There are 16 residues in the CDR3. Germline V gene lookup returns CDR1 MNHEY and CDR2 SVGAGI. This chain's CDR3 is CASSSGLAGGSRTQYF. CDR3 nucleotide sequence: TGTGCCAGCAGTTCCGGACTAGCGGGGGGTTCGCGTACGCAGTATTTT.

The chain links TRBV2 to TRBJ1-5, with D possibly matching TRBD1 (6 bases). V was pared by 6 bases and J by 5 bases, with 17 bases between. The CDR3 is made up of 15 amino acids. Germline CDR1 is SNHLY and CDR2 is FYNNEI. The CDR3 region is CASSNRGGAYQPQHF. The CDR3 DNA reads as TGTGCCAGCAGCAATCGGGGGGGCGCTTATCAGCCCCAGCATTTT.

This chain joins TRBV5-4 and TRBJ1-2; tentative D call: TRBD1 (6 bases). Germline V gene lookup returns CDR1 SGHNT and CDR2 YYREEE (reference sequence). The CDR3 length is 15 residues. The ends were cut back, 4 bases at V and 2 bases at J, with 15 bases in the middle. The CDR3 loop reads CASSAGTTINYGYTF. CDR3 sequence (DNA): TGTGCCAGCAGCGCCGGGACAACAATCAACTATGGCTACACCTTC. Looking up the rest from reference TRBV5-4 and TRBJ1-2 gives the full variable domain: ETGVTQSPTHLIKTRGQQVTLRCSSQSGHNTVSWYQQALGQGPQFIFQYYREEENGRGNFPPRFSGLQFPNYSSELNVNALELDDSALYLCASSAGTTINYGYTFGSGTRLTVV.

The rearrangement joins TRBV9 to TRBJ2-7; TRBD1 aligns across 8 bases. CDR1 and CDR2 from the germline V gene are SGDLS and YYNGEE. V dropped 4 bases and J dropped 6; count of bases not matched to a gene: 15. The CDR3 runs 16 residues. For the CDR3, the DNA is TGTGCCAGCAGCTTACAGACCGGGACAGGCCTATCCGAGCAGTACTTC. Translation: CASSLQTGTGLSEQYF.

The chain has TRBV19 and TRBJ2-2; TRBD2 agrees at 7 bases. This CDR3 contains 14 residues. V lost 6 bases, J lost 6 bases, and 7 bases stayed unmatched. In germline, CDR1 is LNHDA, CDR2 SQIVND (reference sequence). The DNA for the CDR3 is TGTGCCAGTAGCCCGGGGAGGGCAGCCGGGGAGCTGTTTTTT. Translating gives CASSPGRAAGELFF.

J is TRBJ1-4 and V is TRBV15; a weak D match, TRBD1 (6 bases). Germline loops: CDR1 LNHNV, CDR2 YYDKDF (reference sequence). This CDR3 spans 14 amino acids. V lost 1 base, J lost 8 bases, and 11 bases lay in between. CDR3 residues: CATSRGTVREKLFF. The CDR3 region has the DNA TGTGCCACCAGCAGAGGGACAGTCCGGGAAAAACTGTTTTTT.